These 10 T cell receptor beta chains share one sample of origin, sequenced in a study of blood T cell repertoires in COVID-19. Assay: immunoSEQ multiplex PCR; the TCRdb copy retains only in-frame clones and omits some. The table shows 130,000 to 150,000 clones, with around nine tenths occurring only once. The sequencing input was peripheral blood. The origin of the receptors is a human donor in a cohort sampled during active COVID-19.

By sample fraction, this clone is medium-sized. The chain links TRBV4-1 to TRBJ1-3; maybe TRBD1 (6 bases). V lost 4 bases, J lost 5 bases, and 12 bases lay in between. The CDR3 covers 14 residues. The V gene's germline CDR1 is MGHRA and CDR2 YSYEKL. The CDR3 here is CASSLPGHRNTIYF. The DNA for the CDR3 is TGCGCCAGCAGCCTGCCGGGACACCGAAACACCATATATTTT.

The chain combines TRBV28 with TRBJ1-3; 7 bases match TRBD1. The CDR3 contains 18 residues. The V gene end was trimmed by 2 bases and the J gene end by 2 bases; junction bases not matched to a gene: 12. CDR1 is MDHEN, CDR2 SYDVKM, per germline. This CDR3 reads CASSLGARGQGAGNTIYF. CDR3 nucleotides: TGTGCCAGCAGTTTAGGGGCTCGAGGGCAGGGGGCTGGAAACACCATATATTTT.

The chain couples TRBV3-1 (or the pseudogene TRBV3-2) to TRBJ1-2; 8 bases map to TRBD1. The CDR3 contains 16 residues. V lost 4 bases to trimming and J lost 5 bases; unmatched junction nucleotides: 12. Germline V lookup: CDR1 LGHDT, CDR2 YNNKEL (reference sequence). CDR3 sequence: CASSPSQGGLGYGYTF. The CDR3 DNA sequence: TGTGCCAGCAGCCCCTCACAGGGGGGTCTGGGTTATGGCTACACCTTC.

The CDR3 bases are TGTGCCAGCAGCCGACAGGGAAGGAGCACTGAAGCTTTCTTT. Translating it yields CASSRQGRSTEAFF. The V call is TRBV5-8, the J call TRBJ1-1, with 7 bases that match TRBD1. CDR1 and CDR2 from the germline V gene are SGHTS and YDEGEE. The CDR3 is made up of 14 amino acids. Trimming removed 4 bases from V and 4 bases from J; junction bases left unmatched: 7. Looking up the rest from reference TRBV5-8 and TRBJ1-1 gives the full variable domain: EAGVTQSPTHLIKTRGQQATLRCSPISGHTSVYWYQQALGLGLQFLLWYDEGEERNRGNFPPRFSGRQFPNYSSELNVNALELEDSALYLCASSRQGRSTEAFFGQGTRLTVV.

This clone was seen a handful of times. The V call is TRBV5-5, the J call TRBJ1-5, with D unclear. The CDR3 runs to 16 residues. Trimming stripped 2 bases from V and 2 bases from J, with 14 bases between. Germline CDR1 reads SGHKS; CDR2 reads YYEKEE (reference sequence). Here the CDR3 reads CASSFMTGTGNQPQHF. The CDR3 DNA reads TGTGCCAGCAGCTTTATGACGGGTACGGGCAATCAGCCCCAGCATTTT.

V is TRBV6-5 and J is TRBJ1-6; D gene uncertain. Looked up from germline, CDR1 is MNHEY and CDR2 is SVGAGI. The CDR3 covers 15 residues. Deletions cut 7 bases from V and 7 bases from J, with 17 bases between. The CDR3 protein is CASTARPRPNSPLHF. The DNA of the CDR3 is TGTGCCAGCACCGCCAGGCCAAGGCCGAATTCACCCCTCCACTTT.

The V and J genes are TRBV5-6 and TRBJ2-1, with 8 bases identical to TRBD2. The CDR3 has 13 amino acids. V trimming: 3 bases; J trimming: 6 bases; junction bases outside the gene matches: 2. The germline gives CDR1 SGHDT, CDR2 YYEEEE. The CDR3 is CASSSTSGNEQFF. CDR3 bases: TGTGCCAGCAGCTCAACTAGCGGCAATGAGCAGTTCTTC.

This sequence joins TRBV9 and TRBJ2-7; the match to TRBD2 covers 9 bases. The CDR3 totals 16 residues. The trim removed 1 base at V and 4 bases at J, leaving 9 bases unmatched. The V gene's germline CDR1 is SGDLS and CDR2 YYNGEE. CDR3: CASSVNPREGLYEQYF. CDR3 coding DNA: TGTGCCAGCAGCGTAAACCCGCGGGAGGGCCTGTACGAGCAGTACTTC.

V and J are TRBV7-9 and TRBJ1-3; TRBD1 aligns across 7 bases. This CDR3 is built from 16 residues. Trimming cost V 5 bases and J 4 bases; bases outside gene matches: 11. Germline CDR1 is SEHNR and CDR2 is FQNEAQ (reference sequence). CDR3 in amino acids: CASSLRTGHPGNTIYF. Written as DNA, the CDR3 is TGTGCCAGCAGCCTAAGGACAGGACATCCCGGAAACACCATATATTTT.

V gene TRBV19 combines with J gene TRBJ1-2, with 7 bases identical to TRBD1. CDR1 LNHDA and CDR2 SQIVND come from the germline V gene (reference sequence). Losses at the gene ends were 6 bases for V and 1 base for J; bases not matched to a gene: 5. The CDR3 spans 14 residues. This chain's CDR3 is CASRRDRGNYGYTF. For the CDR3, the DNA is TGTGCCAGTAGAAGGGACAGAGGTAACTATGGCTACACCTTC.